These 12 T cell receptor beta chains were sequenced from one sample in a study of blood T cell repertoires in COVID-19. Data came from immunoSEQ multiplex PCR; TCRdb stores just in-frame clones and leaves some out. This table has about 160,000 clones, around 74% appearing once. Material: peripheral blood. The receptors come from a woman aged 80 or older with acute or convalescent COVID-19.

This chain joins TRBV5-1 and TRBJ2-7, with 12 positions matching TRBD2. The V gene's germline CDR1 is SGHRS and CDR2 YFSETQ. The CDR3 length is 17 residues. Unmatched junction bases numbered 4, after V lost 0 bases and J lost 0 bases. DNA of the CDR3: TGCGCCAGCAGCTTGGAACTAGCGGGAGGATTCTCCTACGAGCAGTACTTC. As protein: CASSLELAGGFSYEQYF.

The V and J genes are TRBV9 and TRBJ1-4; D gene ambiguous. CDR3 length: 14 amino acids. Germline V gene data show CDR1 as SGDLS and CDR2 as YYNGEE. The V and J ends lost 0 bases and 7 bases respectively, with 10 bases between them. The chain's CDR3 is CASSVGGVGEKLFF. The CDR3 DNA reads TGTGCCAGCAGCGTAGGTGGTGTCGGTGAAAAACTGTTTTTT.

The chain combines TRBV7-2 with TRBJ2-5; 10 nucleotides agree with TRBD2. With V trimmed by 2 bases and J by 5 bases, 8 bases remained unmatched. The CDR3 loop spans 16 amino acids. Germline V gene lookup returns CDR1 SGHTA and CDR2 FQGNSA. The CDR3 sequence is CASSLSSGGAAETQYF. The CDR3 nucleotides are TGTGCCAGCAGCTTATCGAGCGGGGGGGCGGCGGAGACCCAGTACTTC.

The V and J genes are TRBV6-5 and TRBJ1-1; D is unresolved. CDR3 length: 13 amino acids. Per germline, CDR1 MNHEY and CDR2 SVGAGI. The V gene lost 8 bases and the J gene lost 3 bases, with 13 bases spanning the gap. As DNA, the CDR3 is TGTGCCAGCCGGGTTGTTTTTGACACTGAAGCTTTCTTT. Translating it yields CASRVVFDTEAFF.

The genes are TRBV11-2 and TRBJ2-1; 14 bases align to TRBD2. Germline V gives CDR1 SGHAT, CDR2 FQNNGV. The junction had 11 bases not matched to a gene; V was cut back by 2 bases and J by 8 bases. The CDR3 has 18 amino acids. This chain's CDR3 is CASSLTGTSGSYVYEQFF. The CDR3 bases are TGTGCCAGCAGCTTAACGGGGACTAGCGGGAGTTATGTCTATGAGCAGTTCTTC.

This clone appeared a few times. V gene TRBV27 combines with J gene TRBJ2-7; tentatively, D is TRBD1 (5 bases). The germline V gene has CDR1 MNHEY and CDR2 SMNVEV (reference sequence). This CDR3 has 11 amino acids. The CDR3 here is CATQGFYEQYF. The CDR3 coding sequence is TGTGCGACGCAGGGTTTCTACGAGCAGTACTTC.

The V call is TRBV2, the J call TRBJ1-2; D unclear. The germline gives CDR1 SNHLY, CDR2 FYNNEI. V gave up 6 bases and J gave up 4 bases, with 18 bases separating them. The CDR3 consists of 15 residues. The CDR3: CASRKLRVDGYGYTF. CDR3 DNA sequence: TGTGCCAGCAGGAAACTAAGAGTCGACGGCTATGGCTACACCTTC.

This chain joins TRBV12-5 and TRBJ2-5, with D possibly matching TRBD1 (5 bases). Germline V gene lookup returns CDR1 LGHNT and CDR2 FRNRAP. Trimming cost V 7 bases and J 4 bases, with 16 bases left between them. The CDR3 contains 14 residues. CDR3 nucleotides: TGTGCTAGTGCCCTCAGGCAGGGTGTAGAGACCCAGTACTTC. Protein product: CASALRQGVETQYF.

V gene TRBV14 combines with J gene TRBJ2-1; no reliable D call. The CDR3 has 13 residues. Deletions cut 0 bases from V and 9 bases from J, with 9 bases between. Germline loops: CDR1 SGHDN, CDR2 FVKESK. The CDR3 here is CASSQDLSTEQFF. CDR3 DNA: TGTGCCAGCAGCCAAGATCTGAGTACTGAGCAGTTCTTC.

The chain employs TRBV5-1 and TRBJ1-6; D is possibly TRBD1 (6 bases). The CDR3 runs to 14 residues. Per the germline V gene, CDR1 is SGHRS and CDR2 is YFSETQ. Trimming took off 4 bases at V and 7 bases at J, with 12 bases between the two ends. CDR3 DNA: TGCGCCAGCAGCACCGGGACACTGAATTCACCCCTCCACTTT. This codes for CASSTGTLNSPLHF.

This clone has only a few counts. At the DNA level, this CDR3 is encoded by other sequences in the same sample as well. The V gene is TRBV6-5, the J gene TRBJ1-6; 7 positions agree with TRBD1. J was trimmed by 8 bases and V by 5 bases; bases with no gene match: 6. This CDR3 has 14 residues. Germline V gene data show CDR1 as MNHEY and CDR2 as SVGAGI. This chain's CDR3 is CASSQRDSYSPLHF. CDR3 DNA sequence: TGTGCCAGCAGTCAACGGGACAGCTATTCACCCCTCCACTTT.

The chain carries TRBV5-1 and TRBJ2-1, with 7 bases identical to TRBD1. CDR1 and CDR2 (germline): SGHRS, YFSETQ. The CDR3 is made up of 14 amino acids. V was pared by 4 bases and J by 8 bases, with 9 bases of the junction left unmatched. CDR3 amino acids: CASSHGQDGDEQFF. DNA of the CDR3: TGCGCCAGCAGCCACGGACAGGACGGGGATGAGCAGTTCTTC.